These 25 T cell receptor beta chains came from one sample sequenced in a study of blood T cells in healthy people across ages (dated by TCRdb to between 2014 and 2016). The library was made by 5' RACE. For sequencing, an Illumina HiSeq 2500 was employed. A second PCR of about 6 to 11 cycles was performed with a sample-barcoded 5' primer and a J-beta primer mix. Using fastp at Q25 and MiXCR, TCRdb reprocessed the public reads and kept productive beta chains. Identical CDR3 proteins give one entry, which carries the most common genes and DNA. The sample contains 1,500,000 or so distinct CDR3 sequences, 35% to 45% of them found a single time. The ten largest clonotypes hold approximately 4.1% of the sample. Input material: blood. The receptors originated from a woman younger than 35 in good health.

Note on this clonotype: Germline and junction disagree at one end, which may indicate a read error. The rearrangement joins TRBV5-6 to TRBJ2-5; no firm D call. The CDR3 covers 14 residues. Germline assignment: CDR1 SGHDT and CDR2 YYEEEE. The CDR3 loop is CASSLRPYQEAQYF. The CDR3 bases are TGTGCCAGCAGCTTGAGGCCCTACCAAGAGGCCCAGTACTTC.

This CDR3 is CASSVVAGVNEQFF. Here the CDR3 DNA reads TGTGCCAGCAGCGTAGTGGCGGGAGTCAATGAGCAGTTCTTC. The V gene is TRBV9, the J gene TRBJ2-1; 7 bases map to TRBD2. V dropped 0 bases and J dropped 6; count of bases not matched to a gene: 3. CDR1 is SGDLS, CDR2 YYNGEE, per germline. This CDR3 region has 14 residues.

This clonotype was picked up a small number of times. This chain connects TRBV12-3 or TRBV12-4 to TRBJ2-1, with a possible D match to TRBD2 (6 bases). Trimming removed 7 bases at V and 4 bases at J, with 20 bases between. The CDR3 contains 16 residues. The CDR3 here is CASTRRGVRGYNEQFF. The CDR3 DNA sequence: TGTGCCAGCACTCGTAGGGGCGTCCGGGGGTACAATGAGCAGTTCTTC.

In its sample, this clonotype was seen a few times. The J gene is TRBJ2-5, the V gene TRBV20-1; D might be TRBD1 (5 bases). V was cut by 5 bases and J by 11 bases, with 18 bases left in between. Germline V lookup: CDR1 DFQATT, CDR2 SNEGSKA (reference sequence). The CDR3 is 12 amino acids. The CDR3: CSAQVLSGAQYF. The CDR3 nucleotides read TGCAGTGCTCAGGTCCTTAGTGGGGCGCAGTACTTC.

The CDR3 DNA sequence: TGTGCCAAATTCCCCGGGACTAGTATTGCAGATACGCAGTATTTT. Its protein product is CAKFPGTSIADTQYF. J is TRBJ2-3 and V is TRBV27; 8 bases fit TRBD2. This CDR3 has 15 residues. The J segment lost 4 bases and the V segment lost 10 bases, leaving 13 bases of the junction unmatched. The germline gives CDR1 MNHEY, CDR2 SMNVEV (reference sequence).

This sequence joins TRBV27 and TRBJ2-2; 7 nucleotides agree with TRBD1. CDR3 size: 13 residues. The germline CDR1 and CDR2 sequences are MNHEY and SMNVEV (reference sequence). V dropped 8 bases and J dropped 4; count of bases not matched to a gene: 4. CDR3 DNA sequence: TGTGCCAGCCACCGACAGGGCACCGGGGAGCTGTTTTTT. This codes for CASHRQGTGELFF.

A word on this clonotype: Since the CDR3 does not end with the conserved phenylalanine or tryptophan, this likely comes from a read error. The CDR3 nucleotides read TGTGCCAGCTCAACAACTAGCGCGAATTCTGATACGCAGTATCTT. Its protein product is CASSTTSANSDTQYL. The chain has TRBV18 and TRBJ2-3; 7 bases match TRBD2. Germline loops: CDR1 KGHSH, CDR2 LQKENI. CDR3 length equals 15 residues. V shed 5 bases and J 6 bases; nucleotides not matched to a gene: 11.

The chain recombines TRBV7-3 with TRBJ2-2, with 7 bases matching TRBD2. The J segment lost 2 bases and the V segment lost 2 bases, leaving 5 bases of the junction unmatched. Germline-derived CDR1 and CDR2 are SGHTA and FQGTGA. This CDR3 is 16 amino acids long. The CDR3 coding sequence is TGTGCCAGCAGCTTATTTGCTAGCGGAAACACCGGGGAGCTGTTTTTT. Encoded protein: CASSLFASGNTGELFF.

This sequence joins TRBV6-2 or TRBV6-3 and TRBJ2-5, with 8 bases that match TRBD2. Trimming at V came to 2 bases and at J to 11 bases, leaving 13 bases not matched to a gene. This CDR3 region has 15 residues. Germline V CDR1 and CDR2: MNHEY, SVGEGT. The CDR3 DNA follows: TGTGCCAGCAGTTACCCTGTTAGCGGGGACAATGAGCAGTACTTC. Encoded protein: CASSYPVSGDNEQYF.

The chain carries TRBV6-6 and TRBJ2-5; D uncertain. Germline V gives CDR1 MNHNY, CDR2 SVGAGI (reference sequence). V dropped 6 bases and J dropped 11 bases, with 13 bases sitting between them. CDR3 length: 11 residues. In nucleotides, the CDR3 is TGTGCCAGCAGCCACCTCGATGAGCAGTACTTC. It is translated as CASSHLDEQYF.

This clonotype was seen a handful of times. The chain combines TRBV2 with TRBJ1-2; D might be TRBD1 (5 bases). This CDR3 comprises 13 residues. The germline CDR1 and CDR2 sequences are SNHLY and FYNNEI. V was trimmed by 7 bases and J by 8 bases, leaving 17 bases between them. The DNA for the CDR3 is TGTGCCAGCACCGGGGGACCTTCCTACGGCTACACCTTC. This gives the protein CASTGGPSYGYTF. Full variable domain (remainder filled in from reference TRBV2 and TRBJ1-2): EPEVTQTPSHQVTQMGQEVILRCVPISNHLYFYWYRQILGQKVEFLVSFYNNEISEKSEIFDDQFSVERPDGSNFTLKIRSTKLEDSAMYFCASTGGPSYGYTFGSGTRLTVV.

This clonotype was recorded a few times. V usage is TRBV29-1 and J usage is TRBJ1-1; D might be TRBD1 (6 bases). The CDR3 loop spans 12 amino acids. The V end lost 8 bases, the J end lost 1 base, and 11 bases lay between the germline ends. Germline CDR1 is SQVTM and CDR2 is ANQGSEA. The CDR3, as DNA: TGCAGCTCGGGACATCGGAACACTGAAGCTTTCTTT. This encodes CSSGHRNTEAFF.

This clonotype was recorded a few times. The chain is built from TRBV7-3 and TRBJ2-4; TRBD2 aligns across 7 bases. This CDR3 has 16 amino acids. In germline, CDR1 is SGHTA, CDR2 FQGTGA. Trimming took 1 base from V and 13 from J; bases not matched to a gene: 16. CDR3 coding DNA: TGTGCCAGCAGCTTAATCGGGACTACTACATTCAATGAGCAGTACTTC. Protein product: CASSLIGTTTFNEQYF.

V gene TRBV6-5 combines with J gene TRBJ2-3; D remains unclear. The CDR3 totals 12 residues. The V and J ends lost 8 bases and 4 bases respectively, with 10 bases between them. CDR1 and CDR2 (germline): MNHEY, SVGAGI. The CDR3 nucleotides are TGTGCCAGCGGAAAGGCCGCAGATACGCAGTATTTT. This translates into CASGKAADTQYF.

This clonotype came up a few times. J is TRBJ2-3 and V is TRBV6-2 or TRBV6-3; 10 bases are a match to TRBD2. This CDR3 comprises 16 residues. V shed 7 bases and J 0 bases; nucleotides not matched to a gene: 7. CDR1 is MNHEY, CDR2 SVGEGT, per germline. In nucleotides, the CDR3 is TGTGCCAGCAAGACTAGCGGGTTTTCTAGCACAGATACGCAGTATTTT. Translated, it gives CASKTSGFSSTDTQYF.

The CDR3 loop is CSAPSLPGRFNSPLHF. In nucleotides, the CDR3 is TGCAGTGCTCCCTCCCTCCCTGGACGGTTCAATTCACCCCTCCACTTT. This chain uses TRBV20-1 with TRBJ1-6; D is unresolved. Trimming left V 5 bases short and J 7 bases short, with 21 bases between. The CDR3 covers 16 residues. Germline V gives CDR1 DFQATT, CDR2 SNEGSKA (reference sequence).

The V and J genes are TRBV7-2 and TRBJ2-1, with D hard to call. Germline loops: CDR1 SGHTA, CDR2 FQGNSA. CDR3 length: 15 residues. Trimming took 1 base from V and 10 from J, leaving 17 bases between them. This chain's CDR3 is CASSLEGPNGREQFF. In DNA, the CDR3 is TGTGCCAGCAGCTTAGAAGGCCCGAACGGGCGCGAGCAGTTCTTC.

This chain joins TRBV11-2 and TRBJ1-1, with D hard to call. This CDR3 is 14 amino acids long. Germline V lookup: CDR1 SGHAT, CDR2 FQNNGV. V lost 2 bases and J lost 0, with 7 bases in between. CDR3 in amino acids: CASSLIQMNTEAFF. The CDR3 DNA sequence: TGTGCCAGCAGCTTAATTCAAATGAACACTGAAGCTTTCTTT.

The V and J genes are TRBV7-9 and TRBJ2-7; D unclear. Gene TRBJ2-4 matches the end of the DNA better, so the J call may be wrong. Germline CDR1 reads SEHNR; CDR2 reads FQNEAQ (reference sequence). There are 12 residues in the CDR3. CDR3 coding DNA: TGTGCCAGCAGCTTCCAGATAAACATTCAGTACTTC. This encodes CASSFQINIQYF.

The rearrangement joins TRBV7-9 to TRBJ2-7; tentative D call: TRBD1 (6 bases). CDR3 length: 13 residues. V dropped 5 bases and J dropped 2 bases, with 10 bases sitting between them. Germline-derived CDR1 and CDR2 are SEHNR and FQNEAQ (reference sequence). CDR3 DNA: TGTGCCAGCAGCCGTCCAGGGGCCTACGAGCAGTACTTC. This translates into CASSRPGAYEQYF.

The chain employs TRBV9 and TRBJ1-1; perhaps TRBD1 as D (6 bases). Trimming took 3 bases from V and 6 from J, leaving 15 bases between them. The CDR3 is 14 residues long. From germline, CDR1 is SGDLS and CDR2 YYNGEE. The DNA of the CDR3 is TGTGCCAGCAGCGCTTTCCAACAGGGTTCTGAAGCTTTCTTT. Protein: CASSAFQQGSEAFF.

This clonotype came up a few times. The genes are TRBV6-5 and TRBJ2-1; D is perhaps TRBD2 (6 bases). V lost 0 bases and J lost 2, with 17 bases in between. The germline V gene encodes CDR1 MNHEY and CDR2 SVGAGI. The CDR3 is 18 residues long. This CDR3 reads CASSYSSSVGAAYNEQFF. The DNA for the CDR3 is TGTGCCAGCAGTTACTCCTCTAGCGTGGGAGCCGCCTACAATGAGCAGTTCTTC.

This CDR3 reads CASSQERGMTYNEQYF. In DNA, the CDR3 is TGTGCCAGCAGCCAAGAGCGCGGGATGACCTACAATGAGCAGTACTTC. The rearrangement joins TRBV4-2 to TRBJ2-5; the D gene is possibly TRBD2 (6 bases). CDR1 is LGHNA, CDR2 YNFKEQ, per germline. Trimming removed 0 bases at V and 11 bases at J, with 22 bases between. CDR3 size: 16 residues.

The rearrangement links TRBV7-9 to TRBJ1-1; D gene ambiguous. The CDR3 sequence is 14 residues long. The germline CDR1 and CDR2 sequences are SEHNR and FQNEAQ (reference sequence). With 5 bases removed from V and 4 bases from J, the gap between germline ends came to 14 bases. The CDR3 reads CASSPLLGSTEAFF. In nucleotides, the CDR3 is TGTGCCAGCAGCCCCCTGCTGGGGAGCACTGAAGCTTTCTTT.

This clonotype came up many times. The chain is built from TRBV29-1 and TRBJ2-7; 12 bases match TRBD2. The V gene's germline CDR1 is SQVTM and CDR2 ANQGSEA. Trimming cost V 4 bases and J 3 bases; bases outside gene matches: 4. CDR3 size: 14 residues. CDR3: CSVGGLAGHYEQYF. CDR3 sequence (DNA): TGCAGCGTTGGGGGACTAGCGGGCCACTACGAGCAGTACTTC.